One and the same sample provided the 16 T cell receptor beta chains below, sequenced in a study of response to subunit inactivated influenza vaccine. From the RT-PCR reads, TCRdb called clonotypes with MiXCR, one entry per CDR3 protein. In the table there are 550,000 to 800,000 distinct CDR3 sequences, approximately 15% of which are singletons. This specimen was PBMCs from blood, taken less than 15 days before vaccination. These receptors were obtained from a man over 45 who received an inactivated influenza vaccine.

CDR3 in DNA: TGTGCCACTGGGTTAATGAACACTGAAGCTTTCTTT. Its protein product is CATGLMNTEAFF. This rearrangement joins TRBV12-3 or TRBV12-4 to TRBJ1-1; the D is unclear. V lost 10 bases and J lost 0, with 9 bases in between. The CDR3 sequence is 12 residues long.

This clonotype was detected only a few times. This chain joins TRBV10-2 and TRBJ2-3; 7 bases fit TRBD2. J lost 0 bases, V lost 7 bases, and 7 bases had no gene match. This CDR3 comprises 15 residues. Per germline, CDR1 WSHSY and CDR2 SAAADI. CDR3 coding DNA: TGCGCCAGCAAGAGAAGCGGGGATAGCACAGATACGCAGTATTTT. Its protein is CASKRSGDSTDTQYF.

The CDR3 region is CASSQGLAGASSSTDTQYF. The DNA for the CDR3 is TGCGCCAGCAGCCAGGGACTAGCGGGGGCCTCGAGTAGCACAGATACGCAGTATTTT. This sequence joins TRBV4-3 and TRBJ2-3; 14 bases are shared with TRBD2. In germline, CDR1 is LGHNA, CDR2 YSLEER. With V trimmed by 3 bases and J by 0 bases, 8 bases remained unmatched. CDR3 size: 19 residues.

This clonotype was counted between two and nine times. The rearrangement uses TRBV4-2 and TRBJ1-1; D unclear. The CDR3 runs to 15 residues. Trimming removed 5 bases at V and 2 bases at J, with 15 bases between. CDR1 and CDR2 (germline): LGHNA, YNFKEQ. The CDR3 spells CASSYKDSGNTEAFF. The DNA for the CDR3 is TGTGCCAGCAGCTACAAAGATTCAGGTAACACTGAAGCTTTCTTT.

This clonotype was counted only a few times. CDR3 sequence reads: CASSPSGTSGSYEQYF. As DNA, the CDR3 is TGTGCCAGCAGCCCGTCTGGGACTAGCGGGAGTTACGAGCAGTACTTC. This chain joins TRBV4-2 and TRBJ2-7, with 14 bases identical to TRBD2. Per the germline V gene, CDR1 is LGHNA and CDR2 is YNFKEQ. The CDR3 totals 16 residues. V gave up 4 bases and J gave up 4 bases; unmatched junction bases: 6.

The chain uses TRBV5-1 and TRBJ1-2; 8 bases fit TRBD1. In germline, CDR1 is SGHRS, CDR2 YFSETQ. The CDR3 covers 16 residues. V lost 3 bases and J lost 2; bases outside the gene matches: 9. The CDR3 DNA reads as TGCGCCAGCAGCTCCCTCCCGACAGGGGCCAACTATGGCTACACCTTC. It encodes CASSSLPTGANYGYTF.

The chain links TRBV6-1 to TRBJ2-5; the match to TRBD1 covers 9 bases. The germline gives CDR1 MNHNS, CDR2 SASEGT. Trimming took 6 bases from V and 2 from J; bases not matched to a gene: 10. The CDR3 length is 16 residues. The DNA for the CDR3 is TGTGCCAGCAGGCTGACAGGGGGATTAATGCAAGAGACCCAGTACTTC. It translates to CASRLTGGLMQETQYF.

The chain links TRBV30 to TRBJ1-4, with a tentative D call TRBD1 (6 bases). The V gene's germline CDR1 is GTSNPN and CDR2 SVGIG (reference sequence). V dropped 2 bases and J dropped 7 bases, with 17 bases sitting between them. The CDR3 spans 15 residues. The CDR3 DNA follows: TGTGCCTGGAGTAGAAGGGGGATCGCGGTTGAAAAACTGTTTTTT. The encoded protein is CAWSRRGIAVEKLFF.

The CDR3 region is CASSAWGGRNPDEAFF. The DNA for the CDR3 is TGTGCCAGCAGCGCTTGGGGAGGACGGAACCCCGACGAAGCTTTCTTT. The J gene is TRBJ1-1, the V gene TRBV13, with D uncertain. V was pared by 5 bases and J by 8 bases, with 24 bases between. The CDR3 runs 16 residues. Germline CDR1 PRHDT, CDR2 FYEKMQ (reference sequence). The full variable domain, rest sourced from reference TRBV13 and TRBJ1-1, is AAGVIQSPRHLIKEKRETATLKCYPIPRHDTVYWYQQGPGQDPQFLISFYEKMQSDKGSIPDRFSAQQFSDYHSELNMSSLELGDSALYFCASSAWGGRNPDEAFFGQGTRLTVV.

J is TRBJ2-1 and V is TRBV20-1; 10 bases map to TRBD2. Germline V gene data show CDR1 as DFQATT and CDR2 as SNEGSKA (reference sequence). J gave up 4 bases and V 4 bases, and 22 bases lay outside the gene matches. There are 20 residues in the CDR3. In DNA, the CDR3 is TGCAGTGCTATGCCTAGCGGGAGAGACGACCCTCTGGGCTGGTACAATGAGCAGTTCTTC. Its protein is CSAMPSGRDDPLGWYNEQFF.

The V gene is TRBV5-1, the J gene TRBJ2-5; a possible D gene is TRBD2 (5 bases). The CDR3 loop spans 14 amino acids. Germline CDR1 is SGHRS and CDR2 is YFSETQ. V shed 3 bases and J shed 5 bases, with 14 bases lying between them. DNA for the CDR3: TGCGCCAGCAGCTGGGGTCCGGGAATGGAGACCCAGTACTTC. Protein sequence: CASSWGPGMETQYF.

CDR3 sequence reads: CASSQIEATNEKLFF. In nucleotides, the CDR3 is TGCGCCAGCAGCCAAATTGAAGCAACTAATGAAAAACTGTTTTTT. The V gene is TRBV4-3, the J gene TRBJ1-4; D gene uncertain. Trimming took off 2 bases at V and 0 bases at J, with 7 bases between the two ends. CDR1 is LGHNA and CDR2 is YSLEER in the germline V gene. This CDR3 has 15 residues.

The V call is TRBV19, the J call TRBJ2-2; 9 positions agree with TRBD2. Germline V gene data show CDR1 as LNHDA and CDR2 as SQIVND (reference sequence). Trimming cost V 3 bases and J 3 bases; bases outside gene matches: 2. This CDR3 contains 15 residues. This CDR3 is CASSILAGYTGELFF. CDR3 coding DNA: TGTGCCAGTAGTATTCTAGCGGGGTACACCGGGGAGCTGTTTTTT.

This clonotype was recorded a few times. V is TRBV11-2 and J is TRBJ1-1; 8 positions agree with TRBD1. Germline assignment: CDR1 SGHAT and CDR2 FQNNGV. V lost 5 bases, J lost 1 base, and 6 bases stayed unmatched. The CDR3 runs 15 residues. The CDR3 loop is CASSPGDRTNTEAFF. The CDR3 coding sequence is TGTGCCAGCAGCCCCGGGGACAGGACGAACACTGAAGCTTTCTTT.

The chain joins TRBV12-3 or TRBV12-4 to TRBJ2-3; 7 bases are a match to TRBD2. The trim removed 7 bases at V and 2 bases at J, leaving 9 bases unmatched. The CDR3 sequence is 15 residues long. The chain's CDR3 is CASTTIAGTTDTQYF. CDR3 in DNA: TGTGCCAGCACCACGATAGCGGGCACCACAGATACGCAGTATTTT.

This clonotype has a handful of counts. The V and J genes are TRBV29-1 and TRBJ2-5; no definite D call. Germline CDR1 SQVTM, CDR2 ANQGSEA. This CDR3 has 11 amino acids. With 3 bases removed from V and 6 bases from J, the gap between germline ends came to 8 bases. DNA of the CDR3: TGCAGCGTTGAGGTGGGGAAGACCCAGTACTTC. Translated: CSVEVGKTQYF.